This passage covers 22 T cell receptor beta chains from one sample sequenced in a study of tumour-infiltrating T cells in Burkitt lymphoma. The protocol was immunoSEQ multiplex PCR, while the TCRdb copy is restricted to in-frame clones and leaves out a portion. This sample has fewer than 750 clones, with about 94% found just once. The specimen sequenced was tumor tissue. The receptors were gathered from a human donor with Burkitt lymphoma.

Comments on this clone: At one of its ends the junction is not consistent with the germline gene, which may arise from a read error. The chain has TRBV7-3 and TRBJ2-2; a possible D gene is TRBD2 (5 bases). The CDR3 contains 16 residues. Germline CDR1 SGHTA, CDR2 FQGTGA. The CDR3 nucleotides are TGTGCCAGCAGCCTCCATTCTGGCATCGACACCGGGGAACTGTTTTTT. It yields the protein CASSLHSGIDTGELFF.

The CDR3 region is CASSPPGRLAGQETQYF. The CDR3 DNA is TGTGCCAGCTCACCACCAGGGAGACTAGCGGGGCAAGAGACCCAGTACTTC. This rearrangement joins TRBV18 to TRBJ2-5, with 11 bases matching TRBD2. In germline, CDR1 is KGHSH, CDR2 LQKENI. After removal of 0 bases from V and 2 bases from J, the junction contained 5 bases not matched to a gene. The CDR3 totals 17 residues.

V gene TRBV2 combines with J gene TRBJ2-2; D remains ambiguous. This CDR3 is 12 amino acids long. In germline, CDR1 is SNHLY, CDR2 FYNNEI. Trimming pared 7 bases from V and 6 bases from J, leaving 9 bases between. The CDR3, as DNA: TGTGCCAGCACCTCCGGGCCCGGGGAGCTGTTTTTT. This sequence encodes CASTSGPGELFF.

The chain carries TRBV7-8 and TRBJ1-2; TRBD1 agrees at 8 bases. Trimming took 5 bases from V and 6 from J; bases not matched to a gene: 2. The CDR3 loop spans 12 amino acids. CDR1 is SGHVS and CDR2 is FQNEAQ in the germline V gene. The CDR3 is CASSQGQDGYTF. In DNA form, the CDR3 reads TGTGCCAGCAGCCAGGGACAGGATGGCTACACCTTC.

About this clone itself: One end of the junction fails to match germline, which may point to a read error. The genes are TRBV4-1 and TRBJ1-2; the D is unclear. Germline assignment: CDR1 MGHRA and CDR2 YSYEKL. The CDR3 has 13 residues. This CDR3 reads CASSQDLSGPQNF. The CDR3 region has the DNA TGCGCCAGCAGCCAAGATTTGTCAGGCCCACAGAACTTC.

This sequence joins TRBV27 and TRBJ2-7, with D possibly TRBD2 on 5 matching bases. This CDR3 has 14 amino acids. The ends were cut back, 4 bases at V and 2 bases at J, with 12 bases in the middle. Per the germline V gene, CDR1 is MNHEY and CDR2 is SMNVEV (reference sequence). CDR3 sequence (DNA): TGTGCCAGCAGTTATGGGGAGCGCCCCTACGAGCAGTACTTC. It translates to CASSYGERPYEQYF.

The chain combines TRBV5-1 with TRBJ2-1; 15 nucleotides align to TRBD2. This CDR3 is 17 amino acids long. The V and J ends lost 3 bases and 8 bases, in that order; junction bases with no gene match: 9. Germline V gene sequence: CDR1 SGHRS, CDR2 YFSETQ. CDR3 sequence reads: CASSWTSGRALGDEQFF. The CDR3 DNA follows: TGCGCCAGCAGCTGGACTAGCGGGAGGGCCCTCGGGGATGAGCAGTTCTTC.

This chain links TRBV9 with TRBJ2-5, with 16 bases identical to TRBD2. The V and J ends lost 3 bases and 5 bases, in that order; junction bases with no gene match: 7. Per germline, CDR1 SGDLS and CDR2 YYNGEE. The CDR3 has 17 residues. Written as DNA, the CDR3 is TGTGCCAGCAGCGCTGGGACTAGCGGGAGGGCCCAGGAGACCCAGTACTTC. This encodes CASSAGTSGRAQETQYF.

This chain links TRBV18 with TRBJ2-1; D might be TRBD2 (6 bases). Germline CDR1 is KGHSH and CDR2 is LQKENI. The CDR3 sequence is 14 residues long. V shed 1 base and J shed 9 bases, with 13 bases lying between them. The CDR3 region has the DNA TGTGCCAGCTCACCACTATCAGCGCGGGGTGAGCAGTTCTTC. As protein: CASSPLSARGEQFF.

The chain links TRBV29-1 to TRBJ1-1, with D possibly matching TRBD1 (5 bases). V lost 4 bases, J lost 4 bases, and 13 bases lay in between. The CDR3 contains 13 residues. The V gene's germline CDR1 is SQVTM and CDR2 ANQGSEA. The CDR3 protein is CSVVRGYPTEAFF. CDR3 DNA sequence: TGCAGCGTTGTTAGGGGATACCCCACTGAAGCTTTCTTT.

The chain couples TRBV6-1 to TRBJ2-1; 13 bases agree with TRBD2. V lost 6 bases to trimming and J lost 7 bases; unmatched junction nucleotides: 6. This CDR3 is built from 15 residues. The germline CDR1 and CDR2 sequences are MNHNS and SASEGT. CDR3 in amino acids: CASSSGLAGANEQFF. DNA for the CDR3: TGTGCCAGCAGCTCCGGACTAGCGGGAGCTAATGAGCAGTTCTTC.

The chain is built from TRBV14 and TRBJ2-3, with TRBD2 matching 8 bases. The CDR3 extends over 16 amino acids. The V and J ends lost 4 bases and 8 bases, in that order; junction bases with no gene match: 14. Germline V gene data show CDR1 as SGHDN and CDR2 as FVKESK. The CDR3 DNA reads TGTGCCAGCAGCCGGAATACCCCTCGGGCGGGAGGTACGCAGTATTTT. Translated, it gives CASSRNTPRAGGTQYF.

The gene calls are TRBV7-9 and TRBJ1-1; D gene unclear. The length of the CDR3 is 14 residues. The germline CDR1 and CDR2 sequences are SEHNR and FQNEAQ (reference sequence). V lost 5 bases to trimming and J lost 4 bases, with 14 bases between them. The DNA of the CDR3 is TGTGCCAGCAGCCCCACTATGGGGAGCACTGAAGCTTTCTTT. It specifies CASSPTMGSTEAFF.

This clone was detected only once. The chain couples TRBV6-5 to TRBJ1-3, with no clear D. The CDR3 runs 11 residues. With 6 bases removed from V and 3 bases from J, the gap between germline ends came to 3 bases. CDR1 and CDR2 (germline): MNHEY, SVGAGI. The CDR3 region has the DNA TGTGCCAGCAGGGGTGGAAACACCATATATTTT. Its protein product is CASRGGNTIYF.

This chain links TRBV7-8 with TRBJ2-5; D may be TRBD1 or TRBD2 (5 bases each). V lost 6 bases and J 6 bases, leaving 14 bases between the germline ends. This CDR3 comprises 13 residues. CDR1 is SGHVS, CDR2 FQNEAQ, per germline. The CDR3 nucleotides read TGTGCCAGCAGTCTGGGCAGGGAGCAGACCCAGTACTTC. Translating gives CASSLGREQTQYF.

The chain is built from TRBV9 and TRBJ1-3; TRBD1 is a possible D gene (5 bases). The CDR3 covers 16 residues. Looked up from germline, CDR1 is SGDLS and CDR2 is YYNGEE. Trimming took 3 bases from V and 2 from J, leaving 15 bases between them. CDR3 nucleotide sequence: TGTGCCAGCAGCGGGGGACCCACGACAGCTGGAAACACCATATATTTT. This gives the protein CASSGGPTTAGNTIYF. Supplemented by reference TRBV9 and TRBJ1-3, the full variable domain reads DSGVTQTPKHLITATGQRVTLRCSPRSGDLSVYWYQQSLDQGLQFLIQYYNGEERAKGNILERFSAQQFPDLHSELNLSSLELGDSALYFCASSGGPTTAGNTIYFGEGSWLTVV.

This rearrangement joins TRBV18 to TRBJ2-7; perhaps D is TRBD1 or TRBD2 (5 bases each). The CDR3 extends over 12 amino acids. Germline CDR1 and CDR2: KGHSH and LQKENI. Trimming removed 4 bases at V and 6 bases at J, with 10 bases between. Here the CDR3 reads CASSQGTPEQYV. CDR3 in DNA: TGTGCCAGCTCACAGGGGACCCCCGAGCAGTACGTC.

V and J are TRBV18 and TRBJ1-2; D perhaps matches TRBD1 (5 bases). CDR1 KGHSH and CDR2 LQKENI come from the germline V gene. The CDR3 sequence is 12 residues long. With 1 base removed from V and 8 bases from J, the gap between germline ends came to 8 bases. The CDR3 nucleotides read TGTGCCAGCTCACCACGGGACCGGGGCTACACCTTC. This translates into CASSPRDRGYTF.

This rearrangement joins TRBV11-2 to TRBJ2-7; D not resolved. V was pared by 0 bases and J by 5 bases, with 5 bases between. Germline V gene data show CDR1 as SGHAT and CDR2 as FQNNGV. CDR3 length equals 12 residues. The CDR3 here is CASSLEQNEQYV. CDR3 in DNA: TGTGCCAGCAGCTTAGAACAGAACGAGCAGTACGTC.

The chain combines TRBV13 with TRBJ1-1; D is undetermined. With 5 bases removed from V and 6 bases from J, the gap between germline ends came to 1 base. The CDR3 sequence is 9 residues long. Germline lookup yields CDR1 PRHDT and CDR2 FYEKMQ (reference sequence). DNA for the CDR3: TGTGCCAGCAGCGCTGAAGCTTTCTTT. This gives the protein CASSAEAFF.

The chain combines TRBV14 with TRBJ2-1; D gene uncertain. The germline V and J ends were trimmed by 0 bases and 8 bases, with 11 bases remaining between them. This CDR3 comprises 14 residues. The germline V gene encodes CDR1 SGHDN and CDR2 FVKESK. This CDR3 reads CASSQDWGWDEQFF. The CDR3 DNA is TGTGCCAGCAGCCAAGATTGGGGATGGGATGAGCAGTTCTTC. Full variable domain (outside the CDR3, taken from reference TRBV14 and TRBJ2-1): EAGVTQFPSHSVIEKGQTVTLRCDPISGHDNLYWYRRVMGKEIKFLLHFVKESKQDESGMPNNRFLAERTGGTYSTLKVQPAELEDSGVYFCASSQDWGWDEQFFGPGTRLTVL.

The chain recombines TRBV15 with TRBJ1-4; D unclear. The CDR3 contains 15 residues. Germline lookup yields CDR1 LNHNV and CDR2 YYDKDF (reference sequence). The V gene lost 0 bases and the J gene lost 10 bases, with 15 bases spanning the gap. For the CDR3, the DNA is TGTGCCACCAGCAGAGAAGGCGGTTACGGAGGAAAACTGTTTTTT. It encodes CATSREGGYGGKLFF.